This record looks at one TCR beta chain sequence and its context. The sample comes from a study of sequential checkpoint blockade in melanoma. Study as a whole: Randomization was 1:1 between first-line nivolumab→ipilimumab and ipilimumab→nivolumab.

Treatment specified: randomized to nivolumab then ipilimumab (arm A) or the reverse (arm B). Patients had received no earlier DNA-damaging chemotherapy. The CDR3 sequence is 13 residues long. V lost 3 bases, J lost 0 bases, and 5 bases lay in between. Germline V gene lookup returns CDR1 ENHRY and CDR2 SYGVKD. This table comes from immunoSEQ multiplex PCR, and its TCRdb copy is limited to in-frame clones, with some not included. The sample includes around 40,000 clones, roughly 89% seen only once; the top ten take around 12%. V usage is TRBV10-3 and J usage is TRBJ1-1; D is unresolved. This sample comprised CD8+ T cells sorted from blood (inferred from file names), obtained from a patient given nivolumab and ipilimumab in sequence. This TCR derives from a human donor with melanoma. The CDR3 DNA follows: TGTGCCATCAGTGACATCATGAACACTGAAGCTTTCTTT. It translates to CAISDIMNTEAFF.